This T cell receptor beta chain appears in the sequencing data of a study of blood T cell repertoires in COVID-19. Study overall: Specimens from acute and convalescent COVID-19 originated in the United States, Italy and Spain. T cells, B-cell-depleted T cells, or PBMCs supplied cDNA or gDNA.

Which cohort a participant joined came from the clinical history participants gave. The recovered donors of Cohort 3 showed two negative PCRs, clearance, or symptom resolution. Measured with immunoSEQ multiplex PCR; TCRdb has only the in-frame clones, and not every one. Among about 220,000 clones listed, 82% were seen once. What was sequenced was PBMCs or T cells enriched from blood (not recorded which). The receptor was isolated from an older woman who had recovered from COVID-19.

CDR3 sequence (DNA): TGTGCCAGCAGCGTGGTGGCGGGTAACACAGATACGCAGTATTTT. Translating it yields CASSVVAGNTDTQYF. The chain combines TRBV7-2 with TRBJ2-3, with D possibly matching TRBD2 (5 bases). The CDR3 contains 15 residues. V was shortened by 5 bases and J by 2 bases, with 14 bases between the two germline ends. Germline CDR1 SGHTA, CDR2 FQGNSA.